What follows describes a single T cell receptor (beta chain). The antigen is undetermined. The data originate from a study of cytomegalovirus exposure and HLA in healthy donors. Both 60 Vbeta primers and 13 Jbeta primers went into the PCR. Sequencing was performed with immunoSEQ multiplex PCR; in TCRdb, only in-frame clones are kept and a portion is missing. The profile shows 130,000 to 150,000 clones, around 82% of them singletons. General study findings and limits: Later analysis identified several of the most significant clusters that appeared linked to common viral pathogens.

Trimming cost V 2 bases and J 2 bases, with 6 bases left between them. Germline CDR1 is LNHDA and CDR2 is SQIVND (reference sequence). The CDR3 extends over 13 amino acids. Sequencing used PBMCs. The genes are TRBV19 and TRBJ2-5, with no clear D. The sequence came from a female donor in good health and CMV-seronegative. CDR3 residues: CASSIPRQETQYF. CDR3 coding DNA: TGTGCCAGTAGTATACCGCGGCAAGAGACCCAGTACTTC.